The 25 T cell receptor beta chains presented below share a single source sample, sequenced in a study of STAT3 mutations in large granular lymphocyte leukemia (dated by TCRdb to the late 2010s). Library preparation used the immunoSEQ multiplex PCR assay. TCRdb took over this immuneACCESS table, retaining in-frame rearrangements with V and J assigned. Such tables are incomplete; in checked studies, under half of the missing clones stem from an unresolved V gene, and the remainder is unexplained. This sample has about 2,100 clones in its table, and over 50% of those were observed once. 75% of the sample is in the top ten clones. The study at large found these results: Every T-LGLL patient showed at least one immunodominant TCRbeta clonotype, and about half showed multiple immunodominant subclonotypes.

Their recognized antigens are unknown. Sequencing was done on a sample of peripheral blood mononuclear cells. The receptors here all came from a man aged 60-69 years with T-cell large granular lymphocyte leukemia. Some clones in this sample may be carry-over from other donors' samples. The age is the age at diagnosis.

The chain uses TRBV2 and TRBJ2-7, with TRBD1 matching over 7 bases. The V gene end was trimmed by 2 bases and the J gene end by 6 bases; junction bases not matched to a gene: 13. CDR3 length equals 16 residues. Germline assignment: CDR1 SNHLY and CDR2 FYNNEI. CDR3 in DNA: TGTGCCAGCAGTGAATTGGGACAGCTAGCCGGCCTCGAGCAGTACTTC. Protein product: CASSELGQLAGLEQYF.

This clone was counted only a few times. This rearrangement joins TRBV27 to TRBJ1-6; no clear D gene. Germline lookup yields CDR1 MNHEY and CDR2 SMNVEV (reference sequence). V was clipped by 3 bases and J by 0 bases, with 12 bases between them. The CDR3 extends over 17 amino acids. The CDR3 region has the DNA TGTGCCAGCAGTTTTGTGAGGGAGAGCTCCTATAATTCACCCCTCCACTTT. Translated, it gives CASSFVRESSYNSPLHF.

This clone was seen a single time. The chain links TRBV7-9 to TRBJ2-5, with 10 bases that match TRBD2. The CDR3 is 16 residues long. Germline V gene sequence: CDR1 SEHNR, CDR2 FQNEAQ (reference sequence). The J segment lost 5 bases and the V segment lost 5 bases, leaving 11 bases of the junction unmatched. The CDR3 loop is CASSRSTSGAGETQYF. For the CDR3, the DNA is TGTGCCAGCAGCAGATCAACTAGCGGGGCCGGCGAGACCCAGTACTTC.

This chain's CDR3 is CASSESAERAGEQYF. In DNA form, the CDR3 reads TGTGCCAGCAGTGAATCCGCTGAGAGGGCCGGCGAGCAGTACTTC. The rearrangement links TRBV6-1 to TRBJ2-7; D is possibly TRBD2 (5 bases). The CDR3 has 15 residues. Trimming took 2 bases from V and 6 from J, leaving 17 bases between them. CDR1 MNHNS and CDR2 SASEGT come from the germline V gene.

The chain recombines TRBV29-1 with TRBJ2-7; TRBD1 matches 12 bases. J was trimmed by 6 bases and V by 7 bases; bases with no gene match: 4. Germline-derived CDR1 and CDR2 are SQVTM and ANQGSEA. This CDR3 is built from 12 residues. The CDR3 DNA follows: TGCAGCGGGGGACAGGGGGCTGTCGAGCAGTACTTC. Its protein is CSGGQGAVEQYF.

This clone showed up just a few times. The V gene is TRBV4-1, the J gene TRBJ1-6; TRBD1 might be the D (6 bases). Germline V lookup: CDR1 MGHRA, CDR2 YSYEKL. Trimming removed 0 bases at V and 5 bases at J, with 8 bases between. The CDR3 contains 15 residues. The CDR3 loop is CASSQDRDNNSPLHF. In DNA form, the CDR3 reads TGCGCCAGCAGCCAAGACAGGGACAATAATTCACCCCTCCACTTT.

V and J are TRBV10-3 and TRBJ2-2; no reliable D call. The CDR3 is 15 amino acids. Germline V lookup: CDR1 ENHRY, CDR2 SYGVKD. Trimming left V 11 bases short and J 6 bases short, with 22 bases between. As DNA, the CDR3 is TGTGCCCACTCGTCCTACGATCTTAGGGCCGGGGAGCTGTTTTTT. Protein product: CAHSSYDLRAGELFF.

This clone was found a few times. This chain links TRBV30 with TRBJ2-1; 11 nucleotides match TRBD1. This CDR3 has 12 amino acids. V trimming: 5 bases; J trimming: 8 bases; junction bases outside the gene matches: 2. Germline V CDR1 and CDR2: GTSNPN, SVGIG (reference sequence). CDR3 in DNA: TGTGCCTGGGGACAGGGGGCCGATGAGCAGTTCTTC. Protein product: CAWGQGADEQFF.

The chain couples TRBV5-4 to TRBJ2-7, with 9 bases matching TRBD1. Germline V gene sequence: CDR1 SGHNT, CDR2 YYREEE (reference sequence). V lost 5 bases, J lost 1 base, and 4 bases stayed unmatched. The CDR3 runs to 14 residues. This chain's CDR3 is CASRGQGGSYEQYF. The CDR3 coding sequence is TGTGCCAGCAGGGGACAGGGAGGATCCTACGAGCAGTACTTC.

The chain couples TRBV5-4 to TRBJ1-2; TRBD1 is a possible D gene (5 bases). Trimming took off 5 bases at V and 0 bases at J, with 14 bases between the two ends. There are 15 residues in the CDR3. Germline V lookup: CDR1 SGHNT, CDR2 YYREEE (reference sequence). The CDR3 loop reads CASSHRQLANYGYTF. CDR3 nucleotides: TGTGCCAGCAGTCACCGACAGTTAGCTAACTATGGCTACACCTTC.

This chain connects TRBV18 to TRBJ2-7, with unresolved D. Trimming stripped 5 bases from V and 0 bases from J, with 11 bases between. The CDR3 is 14 amino acids. The germline CDR1 and CDR2 sequences are KGHSH and LQKENI. CDR3 bases: TGTGCCAGCTCATCAAGCTCTGGCTCCTACGAGCAGTACTTC. This codes for CASSSSSGSYEQYF.

The J gene is TRBJ2-1, the V gene TRBV30, with 8 bases matching TRBD2. Germline V gene sequence: CDR1 GTSNPN, CDR2 SVGIG (reference sequence). The V gene end was trimmed by 5 bases and the J gene end by 5 bases; junction bases not matched to a gene: 5. CDR3 size: 13 residues. The DNA of the CDR3 is TGTGCCTGGTATAGCGGGACCAACAATGAGCAGTTCTTC. This sequence encodes CAWYSGTNNEQFF.

V gene TRBV30 combines with J gene TRBJ2-1; 10 positions match TRBD2. CDR1 and CDR2 (germline): GTSNPN, SVGIG (reference sequence). The CDR3 is made up of 15 amino acids. V lost 0 bases to trimming and J lost 12 bases; unmatched junction nucleotides: 11. The CDR3 is CAWSVGSGGALGQFF. The CDR3 DNA sequence: TGTGCCTGGAGTGTGGGGAGCGGGGGGGCCCTCGGGCAGTTCTTC. Full variable domain (remainder filled in from reference TRBV30 and TRBJ2-1): SQTIHQWPATLVQPVGSPLSLECTVEGTSNPNLYWYRQAAGRGLQLLFYSVGIGQISSEVPQNLSASRPQDRQFILSSKKLLLSDSGFYLCAWSVGSGGALGQFFGPGTRLTVL.

The CDR3 loop is CASSLGGILHF. In DNA form, the CDR3 reads TGCGCCAGCAGCCTAGGCGGGATCCTCCACTTT. The chain joins TRBV4-1 to TRBJ1-6; D gene uncertain. This CDR3 has 11 amino acids. V was trimmed by 4 bases and J by 15 bases, leaving 10 bases between them. Germline loops: CDR1 MGHRA, CDR2 YSYEKL.

The J gene is TRBJ2-7, the V gene TRBV11-3; D gene unclear. The CDR3 totals 15 residues. Per germline, CDR1 SGHNT and CDR2 YENEEA. V was cut by 5 bases and J by 0 bases, with 14 bases left in between. The CDR3: CASSPGYGRSYEQYF. For the CDR3, the DNA is TGTGCCAGCAGCCCAGGATACGGGCGCTCCTACGAGCAGTACTTC.

This clone was seen more than once but under ten times. This chain uses TRBV30 with TRBJ1-5; TRBD1 agrees at 9 bases. Trimming took 2 bases from V and 7 from J; bases not matched to a gene: 6. The germline gives CDR1 GTSNPN, CDR2 SVGIG (reference sequence). The CDR3 totals 14 residues. The CDR3 spells CAWSQGQGHQPQHF. The CDR3 DNA is TGTGCCTGGAGTCAGGGACAGGGACACCAGCCCCAGCATTTT.

The rearrangement links TRBV6-1 to TRBJ1-2; no clear D. V lost 5 bases to trimming and J lost 3 bases, with 7 bases between them. The CDR3 length is 12 residues. CDR1 is MNHNS, CDR2 SASEGT, per germline. The CDR3 DNA reads TGTGCCAGCAGTAACAACTACTATGGCTACACCTTC. Translated: CASSNNYYGYTF.

CDR3 sequence: CASSQLLRGNQETQYF. The CDR3 DNA follows: TGTGCCAGCAGCCAATTGTTGCGGGGGAACCAAGAGACCCAGTACTTC. This chain uses TRBV14 with TRBJ2-5, with 7 bases that match TRBD2. The CDR3 length is 16 residues. CDR1 SGHDN and CDR2 FVKESK come from the germline V gene. With V trimmed by 2 bases and J by 0 bases, 6 bases remained unmatched.

The rearrangement joins TRBV30 to TRBJ1-2, with D uncertain. CDR1 is GTSNPN, CDR2 SVGIG, per germline (reference sequence). Deletions cut 2 bases from V and 1 base from J, with 14 bases between. The CDR3 is 15 amino acids. The CDR3 bases are TGTGCCTGGAGTCCCCGAGGACGGATTAACTATGGCTACACCTTC. Encoded protein: CAWSPRGRINYGYTF.

The chain is built from TRBV9 and TRBJ1-5, with TRBD1 as a possible D gene (5 bases). Germline values: CDR1 SGDLS, CDR2 YYNGEE. This CDR3 comprises 14 residues. Trimming shortened V by 0 bases and J by 3 bases, and 7 bases separated the two germline ends. The CDR3, as DNA: TGTGCCAGCAGCGTAGATGGGGCCAATCAGCCCCAGCATTTT. Its protein is CASSVDGANQPQHF.

In this sample, this clone turned up once. V gene TRBV7-9 combines with J gene TRBJ1-2; D is possibly TRBD1 (6 bases). The CDR3 is 13 amino acids. The germline gives CDR1 SEHNR, CDR2 FQNEAQ (reference sequence). Between the trimmed V and J ends, which lost 1 base and 3 bases, there was a span of 6 bases. The CDR3 region is CASSLGTDYGYTF. CDR3 coding DNA: TGTGCCAGCAGCTTAGGGACAGACTATGGCTACACCTTC.

The chain employs TRBV18 and TRBJ2-5; D is perhaps TRBD1 (6 bases). Germline CDR1 KGHSH, CDR2 LQKENI. CDR3 length: 14 residues. V lost 3 bases, J lost 6 bases, and 14 bases lay in between. The CDR3 DNA reads as TGTGCCAGCTCACCTGAAGCAGGGGCGAAGACCCAGTACTTC. Amino acid sequence: CASSPEAGAKTQYF.

Of note for this clone: The junction does not match germline at one end; this may be a read error. The chain recombines TRBV7-9 with TRBJ2-5; 8 positions agree with TRBD2. From germline, CDR1 is SEHNR and CDR2 FQNEAQ (reference sequence). This CDR3 has 14 residues. The CDR3 DNA is TGTGCCAGCAGCTTGGGGACTAGTGTTCAGATCCCGAACTTC. Encoded protein: CASSLGTSVQIPNF.

This clone was counted between two and nine times. The chain carries TRBV19 and TRBJ1-6; tentative D call: TRBD1 (6 bases). Trimming removed 7 bases at V and 6 bases at J, with 13 bases between. The germline V gene has CDR1 LNHDA and CDR2 SQIVND (reference sequence). The CDR3 is 14 residues long. This CDR3 is CASTQGQINSPLHF. CDR3 nucleotide sequence: TGTGCCAGTACTCAGGGACAAATTAATTCACCCCTCCACTTT.

The V call is TRBV30, the J call TRBJ1-5; D is ambiguous. Trimming stripped 1 base from V and 5 bases from J, with 12 bases between. The CDR3 contains 14 residues. CDR1 and CDR2 from the germline V gene are GTSNPN and SVGIG (reference sequence). For the CDR3, the DNA is TGTGCCTGGAGTGATCAGTCCGCTTATCAGCCCCAGCATTTT. As protein: CAWSDQSAYQPQHF.